Listed below are T cell receptor beta chains from one sample, sequenced in a study of response to subunit inactivated influenza vaccine. TCRdb used MiXCR to reprocess the RT-PCR reads, holding one entry per CDR3 protein. The sample carries roughly 650,000 distinct CDR3 sequences, roughly 14% recorded once. Sequenced material: PBMCs from blood, taken 11 to 12 days after vaccination. These receptors were obtained from a man between 45 and 60 years old who received an inactivated influenza vaccine. Each CDR3 is given with its conserved first and last residue.

j_gene | v_gene | CDR3aa
TRBJ2-2 | TRBV5-5 | CASRESRAHTGELFF
TRBJ2-7 | TRBV5-1 | CASSSGTSGAISYEQYF
TRBJ2-2 | TRBV7-3 | CASSSAPSAGELFF
TRBJ2-7 | TRBV12-3/TRBV12-4 | CASNQGVYYEQYF
TRBJ1-2 | TRBV7-8 | CASSLGGQGLYGYTF
TRBJ1-5 | TRBV6-1 | CASSEEVPQHF
TRBJ1-1 | TRBV29-1 | CSASYAQTEAFF
TRBJ1-1 | TRBV11-2 | CASSLGAAAFF
TRBJ1-5 | TRBV12-3/TRBV12-4 | CASSQFGSNQPQHF
TRBJ2-2 | TRBV5-1 | CASSDIMLGALNTGELFF
TRBJ2-1 | TRBV9 | CASSVAGGGNEQFF
TRBJ2-2 | TRBV6-2/TRBV6-3 | CASSYGRTGMNTGELFF
TRBJ2-3 | TRBV7-2 | CPSSLVRETDTQYF
TRBJ2-1 | TRBV27 | CASSLYRGSGYNEQFF
TRBJ2-7 | TRBV11-2 | CASSLVDRHTYEQYF
TRBJ2-5 | TRBV6-1 | CASTPGAGGVETQYF
TRBJ1-2 | TRBV5-1 | CASSLGDRNYGYTF
TRBJ2-6 | TRBV12-3/TRBV12-4 | CASSLWGLKSSGANVLTF
TRBJ2-3 | TRBV5-5 | CASSVRVGSTDTQYF
TRBJ2-7 | TRBV2 | CASSEPNVGGDFSYEQYF
TRBJ2-1 | TRBV4-1 | CASSQSTHEQFF
TRBJ2-1 | TRBV20-1 | CSAMEVSGGLGSYNEQFF
TRBJ2-7 | TRBV7-2 | CASSPTSGTYEQYF
TRBJ2-1 | TRBV5-1 | CASSSSGTSGDEQFF
TRBJ2-7 | TRBV4-1 | CASSRQFRTYEQYF
TRBJ2-3 | TRBV9 | CASKERDIGDTQYF
TRBJ2-5 | TRBV5-1 | CASSLNSQETQYF
TRBJ2-1 | TRBV29-1 | CSALTGTNGEQFF
TRBJ2-6 | TRBV27 | CASSLEGASGANVLTF
TRBJ2-7 | TRBV29-1 | CSAAPGQGRYEQYF
TRBJ2-5 | TRBV28 | CASSPTGDRRETQYF
TRBJ2-7 | TRBV20-1 | CSARGLTGDEQYF
TRBJ1-2 | TRBV12-3/TRBV12-4 | CASSPTGGIYGYTF
TRBJ2-1 | TRBV12-3/TRBV12-4 | CASSRGRTYNEQFF
TRBJ1-1 | TRBV11-2 | CASSLGPRAFF
TRBJ2-7 | TRBV16 | CASSQSEGGPYEQYF
TRBJ2-1 | TRBV6-1 | CASRRTGEGSVQFF
TRBJ1-1 | TRBV6-1 | CASSERVLDTEAFF
TRBJ1-4 | TRBV4-2 | CASSQEMGITNEKLFF
TRBJ2-5 | TRBV11-2 | CASSLEPSGGGQETQYF
TRBJ1-1 | TRBV12-3/TRBV12-4 | CASSFLGARMNTEAFF
TRBJ2-7 | TRBV5-1 | CASSLSRTYEQYF